The text below deals with one TCR beta chain. The sample holds one count of this clone. The specificity of this receptor is unknown. The input lacks base qualities; no much larger clone sits a single base away. This record belongs to a study of shared clonotypes between healthy human individuals (dated by TCRdb to about 2020). For the study in its entirety: Two women and a few men aged 18 to 49 years were included in the cohort. Blood TCR repertoires of several healthy adults were deeply sequenced to estimate repertoire size and the extent of clonotype sharing between individuals. Libraries were prepared and TCR repertoires were sequenced by different laboratories using diverse techniques, in order to increase sequencing depth and limit assay-specific biases. Each donor's leukapheresis produced roughly between roughly 0.85 and 9.5 billion PBMCs. The paper's findings and limits, for the study overall: The small number of donors limited the genetic and exposure-history diversity represented. Sampling was restricted to blood, and TCR repertoires in tissue are likely to differ from TCR repertoires in blood. Pairwise subsampling indicated that sequencing depth was expected to affect the degree of clonotype sharing among donors.

Using the deep immunoSEQ assay, TCR CDR3 regions were amplified from genomic DNA by multiplex PCR. Extracted genomic DNA from each cell subset was spread evenly across all wells of several immunoSEQ 96-well plates, with each plate serving as a replicate. Each replicate PCR for unsorted PBMC received 300 to 350 ng genomic DNA, equal to about 30,000 T cell genomes. Unsorted PBMC genomic DNA was sequenced across ten immunoSEQ deep assay plates. Purified libraries were measured with a Qubit 3.0 fluorometer, size-checked on a Bioanalyzer 2100, and measured again with the KAPA Library Quantification kit. A separate single-read 150-cycle Illumina NextSeq 550 flow cell was used to sequence each immunoSEQ 96-well plate. Concerning the study's data processing: Because only junctional sequences without quality scores were contained in the immunoSEQ output, filtering matching that applied to full-length reads could not be performed. Sequences were annotated with PyIR, a Python wrapper for IgBLAST v1.9, and V/J genes and CDR3 were assigned using IMGT germline references. Reads were removed for weak V/J assignments (E-value above 1e-6), missing CDR3, stop codons, out-of-frame junctions, or ambiguous translated residues. V3J clonotypes were defined as sequences sharing the same inferred V gene, J gene, and CDR3 amino acid sequence. The percentage overlap between two repertoires was calculated by dividing the number of shared unique clonotypes by the size of the smaller repertoire. RTK rarefaction, the Chao1 estimator, and Recon v2.1 estimates of unobserved clonotypes were used to assess repertoire richness. TCRdb obtained this table from immuneACCESS and retained in-frame rearrangements with V and J assigned. These tables miss some clones; where compared with another copy, unresolved V genes account for less than half of the shortfall, and the remainder is unexplained. The DNA was the basis for D and trimming; V, J and clone size are from that table. The sample profile shows about 480,000 clones; 60% to 85% of them were found once. The ten largest clones represent approximately 12% of the sample.

Healthy HIV-negative adults with no recently reported acute infections or vaccinations were included as donors. Every donor was a Caucasian adult living in Nashville, Tennessee, USA. For unsorted samples, approximately 89 million PBMCs were counted, and genomic DNA was extracted using the QIAamp DNA Blood Mini kit. Blood was obtained by leukapheresis, after which PBMCs were separated by Ficoll-Histopaque density gradient centrifugation and cryopreserved in liquid nitrogen vapor phase. This TCR was sampled from a woman in her 40s in good health. Some clones in this sample may be carry-over from other donors' samples. Sequenced: PBMCs.

Read as DNA, the sequence is TGTGCCAGTAGTGCTAGCGGGAGGGGAGCCAAAAACATTCAGTACTTC. Its coded protein is CASSASGRGAKNIQYF. The chain is made from TRBV19 and TRBJ2-4, with 12 bases matching TRBD2. V lost 5 bases and J lost 0 bases, and the count of bases not matched to a germline gene is 2. Its CDR3 holds 16 amino acids, cysteine through phenylalanine. Here the CDR3 DNA is all that survives: 48 bases in frame from base 1. CDR1 and CDR2 are drawn from the germline V gene (reference sequence): LNHDA, SQIVND.